Each of the 26 T cell receptor beta chains below was sequenced from the same sample in a study of blood T cells in healthy people across ages. A second PCR of 7 to 11 cycles used a sample-barcoded 5' primer and a J-beta primer mix. MiXCR, run by TCRdb on the 5' RACE reads, gives a single entry per CDR3 protein. This repertoire shows 750,000 to 950,000 distinct CDR3 sequences, roughly 53% found once; its top ten account for approximately 40%. Sample: blood. The receptors shown here come from a man older than 75 in good health.

The CDR3 sequence is CSASGGFSGVTSYEQYF. CDR3 DNA sequence: TGCAGTGCGAGCGGGGGGTTTAGCGGGGTCACCTCCTACGAGCAGTACTTC. The chain carries TRBV20-1 and TRBJ2-7; 9 bases agree with TRBD2. This CDR3 contains 17 residues. In germline, CDR1 is DFQATT, CDR2 SNEGSKA (reference sequence). The J segment lost 0 bases and the V segment lost 6 bases, leaving 15 bases of the junction unmatched.

The table lists this clonotype with a few counts. The chain employs TRBV13 and TRBJ1-2; no firm D call. V lost 0 bases to trimming and J lost 8 bases, with 13 bases between them. The CDR3 sequence is 14 residues long. The germline gives CDR1 PRHDT, CDR2 FYEKMQ (reference sequence). Here the CDR3 reads CASSLGVEWNGYTF. In nucleotides, the CDR3 is TGTGCCAGCAGCTTAGGCGTCGAATGGAACGGCTACACCTTC.

This chain joins TRBV7-9 and TRBJ2-3; 7 bases fit TRBD1. J was trimmed by 2 bases and V by 3 bases; bases with no gene match: 2. The germline V gene encodes CDR1 SEHNR and CDR2 FQNEAQ (reference sequence). The CDR3 loop spans 14 amino acids. CDR3 nucleotide sequence: TGTGCCAGCAGCTTTGGACAGGCCACAGATACGCAGTATTTT. Its translation: CASSFGQATDTQYF.

A single count supports this clonotype. This chain connects TRBV7-8 to TRBJ2-7; TRBD2 agrees at 9 bases. The length of the CDR3 is 16 residues. The ends lost 5 bases at V and 5 bases at J; junction bases unmatched: 13. CDR1 is SGHVS, CDR2 FQNEAQ, per germline. CDR3 nucleotides: TGTGCCAGCAGCCCTGCCGGGACTAGCTCCTTCAACGAGCAGTACTTC. Its protein product is CASSPAGTSSFNEQYF.

This clonotype occurred many times. The chain carries TRBV29-1 and TRBJ2-7; D remains unclear. The V gene lost 7 bases and the J gene lost 4 bases, with 14 bases spanning the gap. Germline loops: CDR1 SQVTM, CDR2 ANQGSEA. The CDR3 runs 12 residues. CDR3 in amino acids: CSAVTQIYEQYF. The CDR3 DNA sequence: TGCAGCGCCGTGACACAGATTTACGAGCAGTACTTC.

V and J are TRBV5-5 and TRBJ2-5; D unclear. Trimming took off 6 bases at V and 1 base at J, with 16 bases between the two ends. Germline V gene lookup returns CDR1 SGHKS and CDR2 YYEKEE (reference sequence). This CDR3 contains 15 residues. CDR3 residues: CASTDRRWFQETQYF. Written as DNA, the CDR3 is TGTGCCAGCACCGATCGCCGGTGGTTCCAAGAGACCCAGTACTTC.

There are a few counts of this clonotype. V is TRBV5-6 and J is TRBJ2-3, with D possibly being TRBD2 (5 bases). V lost 4 bases to trimming and J lost 14 bases, with 23 bases between them. The CDR3 contains 14 residues. In germline, CDR1 is SGHDT, CDR2 YYEEEE. In DNA form, the CDR3 reads TGTGCCAGCAGCGTCGAGGGTCCCTCCAGATACGCGTATTTT. It specifies CASSVEGPSRYAYF.

This clonotype showed up just a few times. The rearrangement uses TRBV11-1 and TRBJ2-6, with 7 bases that match TRBD1. Germline-derived CDR1 and CDR2 are SGHAT and FQDESV (reference sequence). V lost 5 bases to trimming and J lost 0 bases; unmatched junction nucleotides: 7. CDR3 length: 17 residues. CDR3 DNA: TGTGCCAGCAGCCCCACGACAGGGATCTCTGGGGCCAACGTCCTGACTTTC. As protein: CASSPTTGISGANVLTF.

A few counts support this clonotype. The chain uses TRBV9 and TRBJ1-2; D gene uncertain. Germline V gene data show CDR1 as SGDLS and CDR2 as YYNGEE. CDR3 size: 13 residues. V lost 2 bases, J lost 0 bases, and 5 bases lay in between. CDR3 protein: CASSVGANYGYTF. CDR3 nucleotides: TGTGCCAGCAGCGTTGGTGCTAACTATGGCTACACCTTC.

The table lists this clonotype with a few counts. At one of its ends the junction is not consistent with the germline gene, which may arise from a read error. This sequence joins TRBV18 and TRBJ2-1; TRBD1 might be the D (5 bases). The CDR3 length is 16 residues. Germline-derived CDR1 and CDR2 are KGHSH and LQKENI. The chain's CDR3 is CASSPTGRSSCNEQFF. The CDR3 bases are TGTGCCAGCTCACCAACAGGCCGGAGCTCCTGCAATGAGCAGTTCTTC.

The chain joins TRBV12-3 or TRBV12-4 to TRBJ2-3, with D possibly being TRBD1 or TRBD2 (5 bases each). Between the trimmed V and J ends, which lost 3 bases and 7 bases, there was a span of 11 bases. This CDR3 contains 13 residues. CDR3 amino acids: CASSLVRGNTQYF. In DNA, the CDR3 is TGTGCCAGCAGTTTGGTCCGGGGCAATACGCAGTATTTT.

For the CDR3, the DNA is TGTGCCAGCAGCACCCGGACAGGGGTTACCCAAGAGACCCAGTACTTC. Amino acids: CASSTRTGVTQETQYF. The chain has TRBV7-9 and TRBJ2-5, with TRBD1 matching 9 bases. The CDR3 extends over 16 amino acids. The germline CDR1 and CDR2 sequences are SEHNR and FQNEAQ (reference sequence). V shed 5 bases and J 1 base; nucleotides not matched to a gene: 8.

The DNA of the CDR3 is TGTGCCTGGAGTGCACTCGGGCCAGCCTACGAGCAGTACTTC. This gives the protein CAWSALGPAYEQYF. J is TRBJ2-7 and V is TRBV30; D unclear. This CDR3 is 14 amino acids long. The germline V gene has CDR1 GTSNPN and CDR2 SVGIG (reference sequence). V lost 1 base and J 2 bases, leaving 12 bases between the germline ends.

This chain connects TRBV30 to TRBJ2-7; a weak D match, TRBD2 (6 bases). CDR3 size: 13 residues. CDR1 and CDR2 from the germline V gene are GTSNPN and SVGIG (reference sequence). Trimming cost V 2 bases and J 3 bases, with 11 bases left between them. CDR3 DNA: TGTGCCTGGAGTTACGGGACTCTCTACGAGCAGTACTTC. Translating gives CAWSYGTLYEQYF.

This chain joins TRBV29-1 and TRBJ1-1; D unclear. Trimming took 4 bases from V and 4 from J, leaving 13 bases between them. Looked up from germline, CDR1 is SQVTM and CDR2 is ANQGSEA. The CDR3 covers 13 residues. DNA of the CDR3: TGCAGCGTTGTACGGGGTGGGGTCACTGAAGCTTTCTTT. It codes for CSVVRGGVTEAFF.

V gene TRBV12-3 or TRBV12-4 combines with J gene TRBJ2-1; D may be TRBD1 or TRBD2 (7 bases each). CDR3 length: 20 amino acids. V lost 4 bases and J 4 bases, leaving 29 bases between the germline ends. CDR3 nucleotides: TGTGCCAGCAGTTCCAATGGGAGGGGGCTGAGGCGGGGAGGGTACAATGAGCAGTTCTTC. Encoded protein: CASSSNGRGLRRGGYNEQFF.

The CDR3 reads CASSPRDRGGKKLFF. The CDR3 region has the DNA TGCGCCAGCAGCCCCCGGGACAGGGGAGGTAAAAAACTGTTTTTT. J is TRBJ1-4 and V is TRBV4-1; 10 bases are shared with TRBD1. The J segment lost 9 bases and the V segment lost 4 bases, leaving 8 bases of the junction unmatched. In germline, CDR1 is MGHRA, CDR2 YSYEKL. This CDR3 is built from 15 residues.

In this sample, this clonotype turned up a few times. The V call is TRBV7-8, the J call TRBJ1-2, with TRBD1 identical over 7 bases. Germline CDR1 SGHVS, CDR2 FQNEAQ. V was pared by 4 bases and J by 5 bases, with 4 bases of the junction left unmatched. The CDR3 is 13 amino acids. The CDR3 region has the DNA TGTGCCAGCAGCTCGACAGGGATTTATGGCTACACCTTC. It translates to CASSSTGIYGYTF.

The chain combines TRBV12-3 or TRBV12-4 with TRBJ2-3; D ambiguous. Trimming took off 5 bases at V and 14 bases at J, with 17 bases between the two ends. This CDR3 spans 12 amino acids. CDR3 region: CASSIFGRYAYF. CDR3 nucleotide sequence: TGTGCCAGCAGTATTTTCGGAAGATACGCGTATTTT.

The chain employs TRBV6-5 and TRBJ2-7; D gene ambiguous. Trimming took off 0 bases at V and 0 bases at J, with 9 bases between the two ends. The CDR3 is 15 residues long. CDR1 and CDR2 from the germline V gene are MNHEY and SVGAGI. The CDR3 DNA sequence: TGTGCCAGCAGTTACTCTCCATCCAGCTCCTACGAGCAGTACTTC. Protein sequence: CASSYSPSSSYEQYF.

This clonotype has just a few counts. CDR3 sequence reads: CASSRRGSGETQYF. The CDR3 region has the DNA TGTGCCAGCAGCCGTAGAGGGAGCGGGGAGACCCAGTACTTC. This chain links TRBV9 with TRBJ2-5, with TRBD2 as a possible D gene (6 bases). The CDR3 totals 14 residues. Deletions cut 4 bases from V and 5 bases from J, with 15 bases between. From germline, CDR1 is SGDLS and CDR2 YYNGEE.

With regard to this clonotype: The junction departs from germline at one end; a sequencing error may be responsible. The rearrangement joins TRBV7-2 to TRBJ2-3; D is undetermined. The CDR3 spans 12 residues. In germline, CDR1 is SGHTA, CDR2 FQGNSA. The CDR3 region is CAISLGQDTQYF. The DNA for the CDR3 is TGTGCCATCAGCTTAGGCCAAGATACGCAGTATTTT.

This clonotype appeared a few times. The chain uses TRBV9 and TRBJ1-2, with 8 bases that match TRBD1. V gave up 0 bases and J gave up 2 bases; unmatched junction bases: 0. The CDR3 loop spans 14 amino acids. Per germline, CDR1 SGDLS and CDR2 YYNGEE. The CDR3 sequence is CASSVDRGNYGYTF. The CDR3 DNA reads TGTGCCAGCAGCGTAGACAGGGGGAACTATGGCTACACCTTC.

This clonotype came up a few times. J is TRBJ2-7 and V is TRBV9, with a weak D call TRBD2 (7 bases). This CDR3 spans 13 amino acids. Germline V CDR1 and CDR2: SGDLS, YYNGEE. V was shortened by 4 bases and J by 7 bases, with 15 bases between the two germline ends. The CDR3 protein is CASSPRGGGEQYF. The CDR3 DNA reads TGTGCCAGCAGCCCTAGGGGAGGGGGAGAGCAGTACTTC.

The chain carries TRBV27 and TRBJ2-3; TRBD1 aligns across 8 bases. The CDR3 has 15 residues. The trim removed 4 bases at V and 14 bases at J, leaving 17 bases unmatched. Germline lookup yields CDR1 MNHEY and CDR2 SMNVEV (reference sequence). This chain's CDR3 is CASSSRTGRHRYAYF. In nucleotides, the CDR3 is TGTGCCAGCAGTTCCCGGACAGGGCGGCACAGATACGCGTATTTT.

The chain couples TRBV20-1 to TRBJ2-6; D is unclear. Germline-derived CDR1 and CDR2 are DFQATT and SNEGSKA (reference sequence). Deletions cut 6 bases from V and 3 bases from J, with 12 bases between. This CDR3 is 14 amino acids long. DNA of the CDR3: TGCAGTGCCACGATTGGGCTTGGGGCCAACGTCCTGACTTTC. It yields the protein CSATIGLGANVLTF.